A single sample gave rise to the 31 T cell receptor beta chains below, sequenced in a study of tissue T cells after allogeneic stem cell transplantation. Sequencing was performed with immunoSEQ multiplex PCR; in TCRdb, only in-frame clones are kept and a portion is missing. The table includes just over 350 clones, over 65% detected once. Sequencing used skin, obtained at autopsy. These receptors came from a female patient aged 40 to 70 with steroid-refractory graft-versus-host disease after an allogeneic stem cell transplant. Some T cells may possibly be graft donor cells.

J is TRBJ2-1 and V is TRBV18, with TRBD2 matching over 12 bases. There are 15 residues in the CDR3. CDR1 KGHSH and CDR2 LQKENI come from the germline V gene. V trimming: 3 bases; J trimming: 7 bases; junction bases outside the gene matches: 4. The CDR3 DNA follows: TGTGCCAGCTCACCGGGACTAGCGGGCTATAATGAGCAGTTCTTC. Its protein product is CASSPGLAGYNEQFF.

CDR3 nucleotide sequence: TGTGCCAGCAGGGACCAGGACACCGGGGAGCTGTTTTTT. It codes for CASRDQDTGELFF. The rearrangement uses TRBV28 and TRBJ2-2, with unresolved D. Germline V lookup: CDR1 MDHEN, CDR2 SYDVKM. The CDR3 covers 13 residues. V gave up 6 bases and J gave up 3 bases, with 8 bases separating them.

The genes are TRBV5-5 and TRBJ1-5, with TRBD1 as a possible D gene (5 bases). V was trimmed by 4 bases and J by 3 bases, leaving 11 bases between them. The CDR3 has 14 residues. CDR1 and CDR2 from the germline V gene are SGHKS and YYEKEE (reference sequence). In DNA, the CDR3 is TGTGCCAGCAGCGCACAGGTTATCAATCAGCCCCAGCATTTT. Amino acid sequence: CASSAQVINQPQHF.

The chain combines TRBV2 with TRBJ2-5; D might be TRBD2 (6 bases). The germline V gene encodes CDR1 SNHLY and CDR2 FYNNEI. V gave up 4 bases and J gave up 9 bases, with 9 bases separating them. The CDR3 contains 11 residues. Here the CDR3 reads CASSGAGPQYF. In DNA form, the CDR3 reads TGTGCCAGCAGTGGGGCGGGGCCCCAGTACTTC.

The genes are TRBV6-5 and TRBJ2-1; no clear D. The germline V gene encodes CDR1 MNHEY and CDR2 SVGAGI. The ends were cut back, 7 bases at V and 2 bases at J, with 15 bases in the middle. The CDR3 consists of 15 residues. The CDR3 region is CASTGRYSPYNEQFF. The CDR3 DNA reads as TGTGCCAGCACCGGACGATACTCCCCCTACAATGAGCAGTTCTTC.

The CDR3 sequence is CASSFIMGRPEAFF. The CDR3 region has the DNA TGTGCCAGCAGTTTTATTATGGGGCGCCCTGAAGCTTTCTTT. The chain joins TRBV27 to TRBJ1-1; D possibly corresponds to TRBD1 (5 bases). Deletions cut 3 bases from V and 6 bases from J, with 14 bases between. Germline loops: CDR1 MNHEY, CDR2 SMNVEV (reference sequence). The CDR3 loop spans 14 amino acids.

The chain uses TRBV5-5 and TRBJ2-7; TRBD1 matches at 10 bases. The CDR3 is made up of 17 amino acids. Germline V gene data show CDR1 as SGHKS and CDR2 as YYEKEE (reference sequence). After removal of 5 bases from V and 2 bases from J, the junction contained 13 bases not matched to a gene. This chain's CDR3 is CASSHPPGTGETYEQYF. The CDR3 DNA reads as TGTGCCAGCAGTCACCCTCCCGGGACAGGGGAAACCTACGAGCAGTACTTC. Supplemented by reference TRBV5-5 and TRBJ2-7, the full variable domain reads DAGVTQSPTHLIKTRGQQVTLRCSPISGHKSVSWYQQVLGQGPQFIFQYYEKEERGRGNFPDRFSARQFPNYSSELNVNALLLGDSALYLCASSHPPGTGETYEQYFGPGTRLTVT.

The CDR3 DNA sequence: TGTGCCAGCAGTGAACTAGCGGGGGGGCCAGAGACCCAGTACTTC. Amino acids: CASSELAGGPETQYF. The chain carries TRBV6-1 and TRBJ2-5; 12 bases fit TRBD2. The CDR3 length is 15 residues. Per the germline V gene, CDR1 is MNHNS and CDR2 is SASEGT. V lost 2 bases to trimming and J lost 4 bases; unmatched junction nucleotides: 2.

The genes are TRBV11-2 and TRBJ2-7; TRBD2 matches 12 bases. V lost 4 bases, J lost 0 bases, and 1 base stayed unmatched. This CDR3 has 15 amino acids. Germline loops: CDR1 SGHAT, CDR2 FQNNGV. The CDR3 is CASSSLAGGSYEQYF. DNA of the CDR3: TGTGCCAGCAGCTCACTAGCGGGGGGCTCCTACGAGCAGTACTTC.

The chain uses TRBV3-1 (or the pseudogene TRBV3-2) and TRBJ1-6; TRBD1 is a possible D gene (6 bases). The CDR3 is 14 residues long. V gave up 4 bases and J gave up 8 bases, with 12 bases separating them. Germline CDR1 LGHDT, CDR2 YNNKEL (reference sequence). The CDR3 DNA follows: TGTGCCAGCAGCCTTCAGGGGCAGTATTCACCCCTCCACTTT. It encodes CASSLQGQYSPLHF.

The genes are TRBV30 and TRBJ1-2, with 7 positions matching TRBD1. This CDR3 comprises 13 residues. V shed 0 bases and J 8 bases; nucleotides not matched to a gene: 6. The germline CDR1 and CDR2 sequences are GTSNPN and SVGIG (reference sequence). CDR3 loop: CAWSVNTGAGYTF. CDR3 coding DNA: TGTGCCTGGAGTGTCAATACAGGGGCGGGCTACACCTTC. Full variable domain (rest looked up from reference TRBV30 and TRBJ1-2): SQTIHQWPATLVQPVGSPLSLECTVEGTSNPNLYWYRQAAGRGLQLLFYSVGIGQISSEVPQNLSASRPQDRQFILSSKKLLLSDSGFYLCAWSVNTGAGYTFGSGTRLTVV.

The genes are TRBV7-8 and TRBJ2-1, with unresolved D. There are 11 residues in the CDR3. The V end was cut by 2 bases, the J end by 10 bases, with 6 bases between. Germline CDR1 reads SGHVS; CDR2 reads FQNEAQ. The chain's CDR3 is CASSLSPEQFF. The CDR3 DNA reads TGTGCCAGCAGCTTATCGCCGGAGCAGTTCTTC. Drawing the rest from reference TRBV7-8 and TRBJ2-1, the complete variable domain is GAGVSQSPRYKVAKRGQDVALRCDPISGHVSLFWYQQALGQGPEFLTYFQNEAQLDKSGLPSDRFFAERPEGSVSTLKIQRTQQEDSAVYLCASSLSPEQFFGPGTRLTVL.

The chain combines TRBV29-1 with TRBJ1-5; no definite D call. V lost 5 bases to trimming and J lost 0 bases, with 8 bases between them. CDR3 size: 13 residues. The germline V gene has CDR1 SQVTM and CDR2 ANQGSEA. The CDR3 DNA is TGCAGCGTTCAGGAGGCTAGCAATCAGCCCCAGCATTTT. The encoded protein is CSVQEASNQPQHF.

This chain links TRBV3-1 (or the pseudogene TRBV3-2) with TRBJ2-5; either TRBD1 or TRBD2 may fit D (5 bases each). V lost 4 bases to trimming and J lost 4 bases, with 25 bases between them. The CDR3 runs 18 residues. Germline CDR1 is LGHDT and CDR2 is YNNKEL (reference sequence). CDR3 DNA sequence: TGTGCCAGCAGCCCCGGGACCGGTCCGGGTCGGGTGAGAGAGACCCAGTACTTC. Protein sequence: CASSPGTGPGRVRETQYF.

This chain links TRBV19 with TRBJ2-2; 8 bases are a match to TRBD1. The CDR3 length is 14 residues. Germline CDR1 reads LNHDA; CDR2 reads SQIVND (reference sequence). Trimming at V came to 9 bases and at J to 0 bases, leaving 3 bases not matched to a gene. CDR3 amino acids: CASTGGANTGELFF. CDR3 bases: TGTGCCAGCACAGGGGGAGCGAACACCGGGGAGCTGTTTTTT.

CDR3 amino acids: CAWSVGDTIYF. The CDR3 DNA reads as TGTGCCTGGAGTGTAGGCGACACCATATATTTT. The chain links TRBV30 to TRBJ1-3, with D unresolved. V lost 0 bases and J lost 8, with 5 bases in between. CDR3 length equals 11 residues. Germline V gene sequence: CDR1 GTSNPN, CDR2 SVGIG (reference sequence). The entire variable domain, with the rest obtained from reference TRBV30 and TRBJ1-3, is as follows: SQTIHQWPATLVQPVGSPLSLECTVEGTSNPNLYWYRQAAGRGLQLLFYSVGIGQISSEVPQNLSASRPQDRQFILSSKKLLLSDSGFYLCAWSVGDTIYFGEGSWLTVV.

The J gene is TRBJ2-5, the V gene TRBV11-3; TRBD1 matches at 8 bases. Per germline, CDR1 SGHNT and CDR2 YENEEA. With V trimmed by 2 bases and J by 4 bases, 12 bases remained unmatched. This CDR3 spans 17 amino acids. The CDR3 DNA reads TGTGCCAGCAGCTTAAGTCCTCCGAGACAGGGGCGAGAGACCCAGTACTTC. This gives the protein CASSLSPPRQGRETQYF.

As DNA, the CDR3 is TGTGCCACCAGCAGAGTAGTCGGCAGCTCCTATAATTCACCCCTCCACTTT. Translation gives CATSRVVGSSYNSPLHF. The chain links TRBV15 to TRBJ1-6; unclear D gene. CDR1 is LNHNV, CDR2 YYDKDF, per germline (reference sequence). Trimming took off 1 base at V and 0 bases at J, with 10 bases between the two ends. The CDR3 is 17 residues long.

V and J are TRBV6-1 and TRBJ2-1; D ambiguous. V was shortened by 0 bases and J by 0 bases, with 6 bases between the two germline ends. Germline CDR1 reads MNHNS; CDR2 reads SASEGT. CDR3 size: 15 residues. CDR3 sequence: CASSEAGHSYNEQFF. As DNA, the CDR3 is TGTGCCAGCAGTGAAGCTGGCCACTCCTACAATGAGCAGTTCTTC.

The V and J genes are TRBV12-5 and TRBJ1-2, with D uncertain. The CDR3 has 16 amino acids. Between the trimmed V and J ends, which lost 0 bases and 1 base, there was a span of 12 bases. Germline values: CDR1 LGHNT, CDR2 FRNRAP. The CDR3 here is CASGLVLGPLNYGYTF. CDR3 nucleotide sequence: TGTGCTAGTGGTTTGGTTCTAGGCCCGCTTAACTATGGCTACACCTTC.

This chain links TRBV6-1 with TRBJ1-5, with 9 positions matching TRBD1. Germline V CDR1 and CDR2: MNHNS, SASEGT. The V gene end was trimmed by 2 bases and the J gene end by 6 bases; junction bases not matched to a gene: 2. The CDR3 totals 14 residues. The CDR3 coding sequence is TGTGCCAGCAGTGAATACAGGGGGCTTCAGCCCCAGCATTTT. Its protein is CASSEYRGLQPQHF.

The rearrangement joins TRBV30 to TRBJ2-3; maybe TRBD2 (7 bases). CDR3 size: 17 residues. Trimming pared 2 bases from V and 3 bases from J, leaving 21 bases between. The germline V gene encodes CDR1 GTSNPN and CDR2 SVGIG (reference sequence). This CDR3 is CAWSPWPRGAFTDTQYF. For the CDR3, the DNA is TGTGCCTGGAGTCCTTGGCCTCGGGGGGCCTTTACAGATACGCAGTATTTT.

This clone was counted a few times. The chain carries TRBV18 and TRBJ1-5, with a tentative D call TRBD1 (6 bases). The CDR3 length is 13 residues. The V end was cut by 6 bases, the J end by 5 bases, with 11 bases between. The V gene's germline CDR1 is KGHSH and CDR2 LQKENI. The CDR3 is CASSADSYQPQHF. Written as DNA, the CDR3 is TGTGCCAGCTCTGCGGACAGCTATCAGCCCCAGCATTTT. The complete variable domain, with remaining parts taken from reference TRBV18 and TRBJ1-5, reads NAGVMQNPRHLVRRRGQEARLRCSPMKGHSHVYWYRQLPEEGLKFMVYLQKENIIDESGMPKERFSAEFPKEGPSILRIQQVVRGDSAAYFCASSADSYQPQHFGDGTRLSIL.

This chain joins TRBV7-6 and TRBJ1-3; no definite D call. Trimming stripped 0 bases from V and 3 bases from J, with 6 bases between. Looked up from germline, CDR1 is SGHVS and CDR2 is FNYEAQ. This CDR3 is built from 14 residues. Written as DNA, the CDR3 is TGTGCCAGCAGCTTAGCCCAGCATGGAAACACCATATATTTT. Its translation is CASSLAQHGNTIYF.

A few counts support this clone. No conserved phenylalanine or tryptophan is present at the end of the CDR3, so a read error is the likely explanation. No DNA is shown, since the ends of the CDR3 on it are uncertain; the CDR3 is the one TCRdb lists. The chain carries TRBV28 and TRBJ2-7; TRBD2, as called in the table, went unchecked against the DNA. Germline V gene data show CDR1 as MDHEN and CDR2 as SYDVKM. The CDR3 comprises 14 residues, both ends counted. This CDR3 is CASSLCKAGPVGLR.

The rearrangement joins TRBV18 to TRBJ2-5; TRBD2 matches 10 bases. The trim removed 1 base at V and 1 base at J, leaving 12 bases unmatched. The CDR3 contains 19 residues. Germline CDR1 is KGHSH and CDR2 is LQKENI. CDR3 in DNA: TGTGCCAGCTCACCACAAGGGACAGCGGGACTAGCGAGCCAAGAGACCCAGTACTTC. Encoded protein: CASSPQGTAGLASQETQYF.

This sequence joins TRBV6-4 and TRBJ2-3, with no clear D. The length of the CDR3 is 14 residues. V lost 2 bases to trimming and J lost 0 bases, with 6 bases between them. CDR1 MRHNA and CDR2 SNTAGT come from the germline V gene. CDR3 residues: CASSDGESTDTQYF. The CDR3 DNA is TGTGCCAGCAGTGACGGAGAGAGCACAGATACGCAGTATTTT.

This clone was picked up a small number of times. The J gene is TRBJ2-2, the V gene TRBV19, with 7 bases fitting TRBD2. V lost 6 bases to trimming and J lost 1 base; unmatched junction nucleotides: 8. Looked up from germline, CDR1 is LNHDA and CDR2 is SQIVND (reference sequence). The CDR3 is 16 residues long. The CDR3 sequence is CASRRVAGVNTGELFF. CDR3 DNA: TGTGCCAGTAGGAGAGTTGCGGGAGTGAACACCGGGGAGCTGTTTTTT.

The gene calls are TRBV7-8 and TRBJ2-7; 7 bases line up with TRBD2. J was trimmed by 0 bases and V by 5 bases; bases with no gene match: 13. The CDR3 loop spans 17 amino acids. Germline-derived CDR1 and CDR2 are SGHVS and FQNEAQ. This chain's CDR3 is CASSPVWGGTVSYEQYF. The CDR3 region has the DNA TGTGCCAGCAGCCCAGTTTGGGGGGGGACTGTCTCCTACGAGCAGTACTTC.

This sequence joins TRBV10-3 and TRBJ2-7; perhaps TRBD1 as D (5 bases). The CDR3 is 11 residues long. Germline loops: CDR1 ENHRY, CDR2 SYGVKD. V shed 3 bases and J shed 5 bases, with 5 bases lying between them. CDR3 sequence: CAISDRDEQYF. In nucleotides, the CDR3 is TGTGCCATCAGTGACAGGGACGAGCAGTACTTC.

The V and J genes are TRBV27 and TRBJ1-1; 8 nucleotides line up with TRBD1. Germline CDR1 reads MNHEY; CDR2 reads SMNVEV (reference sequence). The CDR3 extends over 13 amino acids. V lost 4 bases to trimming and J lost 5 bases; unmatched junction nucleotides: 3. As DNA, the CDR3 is TGTGCCAGCAGTTCACAGGGGGTGACTGAAGCTTTCTTT. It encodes CASSSQGVTEAFF.